The 21 T cell receptor beta chains below were found in one sample sequenced in a study of human T cells and chemical hapten exposure. The time point denotes: pre-sensitization, week 0. Specified treatment: therapeutic diphenylcyclopropenone sensitization with weekly scalp DPC. TCRdb analysed the RACE reads with MiXCR anew, one entry per CDR3 protein. The sample holds about 380,000 distinct CDR3 sequences, 4.5% to 5.5% seen once. The sample consisted of whole blood, taken in connection with sensitization to the hapten diphenylcyclopropenone (DPC). These receptors originate from a woman aged 50 to 60 with alopecia areata. Some clones in this sample may be carry-over from other donors' samples.

This clonotype was picked up a small number of times. The V and J genes are TRBV7-9 and TRBJ2-1, with 11 bases that match TRBD1. J lost 10 bases, V lost 3 bases, and 11 bases had no gene match. CDR3 length: 16 amino acids. Germline V lookup: CDR1 SEHNR, CDR2 FQNEAQ (reference sequence). CDR3 coding DNA: TGTGCCAGCAGCTTGGTGGGACAGGGGGTTTCTAGGGAGCAGTTCTTC. The encoded protein is CASSLVGQGVSREQFF. The full variable domain, completed using reference TRBV7-9 and TRBJ2-1, is DTGVSQNPRHKITKRGQNVTFRCDPISEHNRLYWYRQTLGQGPEFLTYFQNEAQLEKSRLLSDRFSAERPKGSFSTLEIQRTEQGDSAMYLCASSLVGQGVSREQFFGPGTRLTVL.

This clonotype was recorded at least ten times. The chain is built from TRBV29-1 and TRBJ2-1, with D possibly matching TRBD2 (6 bases). The CDR3 is made up of 14 amino acids. V shed 1 base and J shed 2 bases, with 9 bases lying between them. The germline gives CDR1 SQVTM, CDR2 ANQGSEA. The CDR3 sequence: CSVEGSGAYNEQFF. The CDR3 DNA sequence: TGCAGCGTTGAAGGTAGCGGTGCCTACAATGAGCAGTTCTTC.

V is TRBV14 and J is TRBJ2-5; the match to TRBD2 covers 8 bases. Germline CDR1 and CDR2: SGHDN and FVKESK. CDR3 length: 16 residues. With V trimmed by 6 bases and J by 2 bases, 11 bases remained unmatched. The CDR3 bases are TGTGCCAGCAGTCAGCGCCAGCGGGGGTTACAAGAGACCCAGTACTTC. Amino acid sequence: CASSQRQRGLQETQYF.

There are many counts of this clonotype. The CDR3: CSARGQITYEQYF. DNA of the CDR3: TGCAGTGCTAGAGGACAGATTACCTACGAGCAGTACTTC. This chain links TRBV20-1 with TRBJ2-7, with TRBD1 as a possible D gene (5 bases). Germline loops: CDR1 DFQATT, CDR2 SNEGSKA (reference sequence). The ends were cut back, 1 base at V and 2 bases at J, with 9 bases in the middle. CDR3 size: 13 residues.

J is TRBJ2-7 and V is TRBV5-1; 9 bases match TRBD1. CDR3 size: 15 residues. In germline, CDR1 is SGHRS, CDR2 YFSETQ. Trimming at V came to 4 bases and at J to 6 bases, leaving 11 bases not matched to a gene. CDR3 amino acids: CASSPLDRGSSEQYF. CDR3 coding DNA: TGCGCCAGCAGCCCCCTGGACAGGGGATCGTCCGAGCAGTACTTC.

This clonotype was detected ten times or more. V usage is TRBV29-1 and J usage is TRBJ2-1; perhaps D is TRBD1 or TRBD2 (5 bases each). The CDR3 consists of 13 residues. The germline V and J ends were trimmed by 4 bases and 4 bases, with 11 bases remaining between them. The V gene's germline CDR1 is SQVTM and CDR2 ANQGSEA. This chain's CDR3 is CSVGAGRYNEQFF. CDR3 DNA: TGCAGCGTTGGGGCAGGGAGATACAATGAGCAGTTCTTC.

This clonotype has only a few counts. The chain is built from TRBV7-8 and TRBJ2-6; TRBD1 agrees at 7 bases. V lost 6 bases and J lost 2; bases outside the gene matches: 4. The CDR3 contains 15 residues. Germline assignment: CDR1 SGHVS and CDR2 FQNEAQ. The CDR3 DNA is TGTGCCAGCAGTCCTCAGGGGGCTGGGGCCAACGTCCTGACTTTC. Translating it yields CASSPQGAGANVLTF.

This clonotype has a handful of counts. J is TRBJ2-1 and V is TRBV12-3 or TRBV12-4, with TRBD2 matching over 15 bases. The CDR3 runs to 16 residues. Unmatched junction bases numbered 4, after V lost 3 bases and J lost 7 bases. CDR3 residues: CASSLGLAGGRNEQFF. In nucleotides, the CDR3 is TGTGCCAGCAGTTTGGGACTAGCGGGGGGTCGGAATGAGCAGTTCTTC.

This clonotype was picked up many times. The chain uses TRBV12-3 or TRBV12-4 and TRBJ2-2; 12 bases are shared with TRBD2. Unmatched junction bases numbered 9, after V lost 5 bases and J lost 5 bases. The CDR3 spans 17 residues. CDR3 bases: TGTGCCAGCAGTCCCCTGACTAGCGGGGGCCGGACCGGGGAGCTGTTTTTT. Amino acids: CASSPLTSGGRTGELFF.

This clonotype was detected many times. The CDR3 DNA is TGTGCCAGCAGTGAAATATATCGGACTAGCGTTAGCACAGATACGCAGTATTTT. It encodes CASSEIYRTSVSTDTQYF. The chain joins TRBV2 to TRBJ2-3; 9 bases map to TRBD2. CDR3 length equals 18 residues. V lost 2 bases and J lost 0; bases outside the gene matches: 9. Looked up from germline, CDR1 is SNHLY and CDR2 is FYNNEI.

The table lists this clonotype with many counts. The V call is TRBV24-1, the J call TRBJ1-2; 9 bases are shared with TRBD1. CDR3 size: 14 residues. V lost 2 bases to trimming and J lost 6 bases; unmatched junction nucleotides: 3. From germline, CDR1 is KGHDR and CDR2 SFDVKD. In DNA form, the CDR3 reads TGTGCCACCAGTGATTCGGGACAGGGAGATGGCTACACCTTC. It codes for CATSDSGQGDGYTF.

This clonotype was seen more than once but under ten times. The chain carries TRBV5-1 and TRBJ2-1, with D possibly being TRBD1 or TRBD2 (5 bases each). Germline CDR1 reads SGHRS; CDR2 reads YFSETQ. The CDR3 length is 12 residues. V lost 3 bases, J lost 6 bases, and 7 bases lay in between. CDR3 residues: CASSWDGNEQFF. CDR3 sequence (DNA): TGCGCCAGCAGCTGGGACGGCAATGAGCAGTTCTTC.

The chain uses TRBV29-1 and TRBJ2-3; 7 bases align to TRBD2. The CDR3 consists of 16 residues. Losses at the gene ends were 0 bases for V and 3 bases for J; bases not matched to a gene: 9. CDR1 and CDR2 from the germline V gene are SQVTM and ANQGSEA. DNA of the CDR3: TGCAGCGTTGAAGATTGGGGCGGGAGTGAGACAGATACGCAGTATTTT. Amino acid sequence: CSVEDWGGSETDTQYF.

The chain carries TRBV5-6 and TRBJ2-1; D may be TRBD1 or TRBD2 (5 bases each). Trimming removed 4 bases from V and 10 bases from J, with 18 bases in between. Germline CDR1 and CDR2: SGHDT and YYEEEE. The CDR3 runs to 14 residues. In DNA, the CDR3 is TGTGCCAGCAGCCCTCCCGGGGCCGTAAAGGAGCAGTTCTTC. Amino acids: CASSPPGAVKEQFF.

This clonotype was recorded a few times. The rearrangement links TRBV4-3 to TRBJ1-4; D gene uncertain. Germline CDR1 LGHNA, CDR2 YSLEER. CDR3 length equals 17 residues. Deletions cut 2 bases from V and 0 bases from J, with 13 bases between. The DNA for the CDR3 is TGCGCCAGCAGCCAAAGACCATTTACGTCAACTAATGAAAAACTGTTTTTT. Protein product: CASSQRPFTSTNEKLFF.

This clonotype appeared many times. The rearrangement links TRBV4-3 to TRBJ2-6; D is unclear. The germline V gene encodes CDR1 LGHNA and CDR2 YSLEER. The CDR3 is 16 amino acids. V shed 0 bases and J shed 0 bases, with 6 bases lying between them. The CDR3 loop is CASSQDVNSGANVLTF. The CDR3, as DNA: TGCGCCAGCAGCCAAGATGTTAACTCTGGGGCCAACGTCCTGACTTTC.

The chain is built from TRBV28 and TRBJ1-5; D not certain. Trimming pared 6 bases from V and 0 bases from J, leaving 12 bases between. In germline, CDR1 is MDHEN, CDR2 SYDVKM. The CDR3 has 15 residues. CDR3 sequence (DNA): TGTGCCAGCAGCCCTTTGGGGAGTAGCAATCAGCCCCAGCATTTT. Protein: CASSPLGSSNQPQHF.

The CDR3 nucleotides read TGTGCCAGCAGCTTTCAGGACTCTGGAAACACCATATATTTT. As protein: CASSFQDSGNTIYF. V and J are TRBV5-4 and TRBJ1-3; no clear D gene. Looked up from germline, CDR1 is SGHNT and CDR2 is YYREEE (reference sequence). The CDR3 spans 14 residues. Trimming removed 2 bases at V and 0 bases at J, with 6 bases between.

This clonotype was seen only a few times. V and J are TRBV20-1 and TRBJ2-1; TRBD2 agrees at 10 bases. V shed 5 bases and J 6 bases; nucleotides not matched to a gene: 4. Germline V lookup: CDR1 DFQATT, CDR2 SNEGSKA (reference sequence). The CDR3 covers 13 residues. The CDR3: CSAPLAGANEQFF. The CDR3 bases are TGCAGTGCTCCGCTAGCGGGAGCCAATGAGCAGTTCTTC.

This clonotype was detected only a few times. The chain has TRBV20-1 and TRBJ1-4; D remains ambiguous. The germline gives CDR1 DFQATT, CDR2 SNEGSKA (reference sequence). The germline V and J ends were trimmed by 3 bases and 6 bases, with 2 bases remaining between them. The CDR3 loop spans 10 amino acids. In DNA, the CDR3 is TGCAGTGCTAGGGATGAAAAACTGTTTTTT. Translating gives CSARDEKLFF.

V gene TRBV30 combines with J gene TRBJ2-5; 13 bases agree with TRBD2. CDR1 GTSNPN and CDR2 SVGIG come from the germline V gene (reference sequence). The CDR3 is made up of 16 amino acids. The J segment lost 1 base and the V segment lost 5 bases, leaving 7 bases of the junction unmatched. This CDR3 reads CAWGSGLAGPQETQYF. The CDR3 DNA sequence: TGTGCCTGGGGATCGGGACTAGCGGGACCCCAAGAGACCCAGTACTTC.